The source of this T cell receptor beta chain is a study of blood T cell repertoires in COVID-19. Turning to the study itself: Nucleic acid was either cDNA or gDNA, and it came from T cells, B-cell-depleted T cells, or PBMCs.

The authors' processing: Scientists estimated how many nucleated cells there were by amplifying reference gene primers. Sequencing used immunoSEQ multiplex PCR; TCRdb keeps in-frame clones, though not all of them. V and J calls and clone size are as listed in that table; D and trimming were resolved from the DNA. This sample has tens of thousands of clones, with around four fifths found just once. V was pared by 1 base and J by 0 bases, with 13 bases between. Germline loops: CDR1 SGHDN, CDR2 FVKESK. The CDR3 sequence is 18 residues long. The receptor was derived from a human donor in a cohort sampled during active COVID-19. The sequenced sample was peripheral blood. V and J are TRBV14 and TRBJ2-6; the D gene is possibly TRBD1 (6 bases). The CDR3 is CASSQGGTRFSGANVLTF. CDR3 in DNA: TGTGCCAGCAGCCAAGGGGGGACACGGTTCTCTGGGGCCAACGTCCTGACTTTC.